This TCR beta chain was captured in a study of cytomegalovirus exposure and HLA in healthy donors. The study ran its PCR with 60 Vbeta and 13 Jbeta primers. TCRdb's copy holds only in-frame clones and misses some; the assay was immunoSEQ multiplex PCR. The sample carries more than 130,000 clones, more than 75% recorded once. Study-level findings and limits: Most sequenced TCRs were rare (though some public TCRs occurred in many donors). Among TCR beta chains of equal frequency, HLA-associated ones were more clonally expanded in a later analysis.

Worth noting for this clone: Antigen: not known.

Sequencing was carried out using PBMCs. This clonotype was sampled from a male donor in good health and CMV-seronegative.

CDR3 loop: CASSQESSYNSPLHF. CDR3 DNA sequence: TGTGCCAGCAGCCAAGAGAGCTCCTATAATTCACCCCTCCACTTT. The chain joins TRBV4-2 to TRBJ1-6; no clear D. Germline CDR1 and CDR2: LGHNA and YNFKEQ. The CDR3 extends over 15 amino acids. V was shortened by 0 bases and J by 0 bases, with 3 bases between the two germline ends.